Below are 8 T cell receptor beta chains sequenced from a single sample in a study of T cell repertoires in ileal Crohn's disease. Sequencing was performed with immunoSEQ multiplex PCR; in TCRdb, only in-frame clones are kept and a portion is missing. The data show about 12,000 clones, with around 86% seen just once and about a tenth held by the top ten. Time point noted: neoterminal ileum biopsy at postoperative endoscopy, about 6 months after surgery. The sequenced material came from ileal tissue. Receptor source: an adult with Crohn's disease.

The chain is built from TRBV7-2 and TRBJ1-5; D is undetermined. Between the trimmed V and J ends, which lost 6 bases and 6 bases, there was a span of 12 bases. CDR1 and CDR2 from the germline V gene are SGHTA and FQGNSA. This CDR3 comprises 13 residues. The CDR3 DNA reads TGTGCCAGCAGGAGGGCACTAGGTCAGCCCCAGCATTTT. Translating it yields CASRRALGQPQHF.

The CDR3 DNA is TGTGCCAGCAGGGCCACCGGGGAGCTGTTTTTT. Amino acids: CASRATGELFF. The rearrangement uses TRBV2 and TRBJ2-2, with D unclear. CDR3 length equals 11 residues. Per the germline V gene, CDR1 is SNHLY and CDR2 is FYNNEI. V was clipped by 6 bases and J by 4 bases, with 3 bases between them.

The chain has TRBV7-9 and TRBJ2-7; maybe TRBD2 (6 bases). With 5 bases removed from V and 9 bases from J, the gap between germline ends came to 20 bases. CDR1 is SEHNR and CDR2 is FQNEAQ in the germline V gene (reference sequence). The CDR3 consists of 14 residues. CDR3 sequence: CASSQPGRGSGQYF. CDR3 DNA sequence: TGTGCCAGCAGCCAGCCGGGACGGGGGTCGGGGCAGTACTTC.

CDR3 coding DNA: TGCGCCAGCAGCCCCGACAGGGGGCGCGGTTCACCCCTCCACTTT. Residues: CASSPDRGRGSPLHF. The chain uses TRBV5-1 and TRBJ1-6, with TRBD1 identical over 10 bases. V lost 4 bases and J lost 9; bases outside the gene matches: 7. This CDR3 comprises 15 residues. The germline CDR1 and CDR2 sequences are SGHRS and YFSETQ.

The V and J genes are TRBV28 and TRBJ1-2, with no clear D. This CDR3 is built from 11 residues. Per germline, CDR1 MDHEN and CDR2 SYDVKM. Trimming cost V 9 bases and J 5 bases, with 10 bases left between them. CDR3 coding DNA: TGTGCCAGTTCCGGTCTTTATGGCTACACCTTC. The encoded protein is CASSGLYGYTF.

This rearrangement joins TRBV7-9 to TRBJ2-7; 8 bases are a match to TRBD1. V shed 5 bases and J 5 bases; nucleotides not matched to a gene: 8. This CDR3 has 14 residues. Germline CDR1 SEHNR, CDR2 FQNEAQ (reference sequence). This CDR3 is CASSPDRGRDEQYF. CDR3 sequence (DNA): TGTGCCAGCAGCCCCGACAGGGGCCGCGACGAGCAGTACTTC.

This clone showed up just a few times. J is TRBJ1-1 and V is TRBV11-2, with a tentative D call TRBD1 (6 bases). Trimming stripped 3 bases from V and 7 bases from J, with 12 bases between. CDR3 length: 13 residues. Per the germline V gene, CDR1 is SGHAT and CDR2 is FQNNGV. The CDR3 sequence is CASSFPQGVEAFF. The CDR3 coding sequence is TGTGCCAGCAGCTTTCCACAGGGAGTTGAAGCTTTCTTT. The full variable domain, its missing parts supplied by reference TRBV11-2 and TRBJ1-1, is EAGVAQSPRYKIIEKRQSVAFWCNPISGHATLYWYQQILGQGPKLLIQFQNNGVVDDSQLPKDRFSAERLKGVDSTLKIQPAKLEDSAVYLCASSFPQGVEAFFGQGTRLTVV.

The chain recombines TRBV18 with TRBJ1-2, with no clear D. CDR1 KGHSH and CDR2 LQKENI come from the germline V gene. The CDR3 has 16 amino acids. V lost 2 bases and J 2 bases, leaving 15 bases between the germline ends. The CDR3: CASSPGPPSPNYGYTF. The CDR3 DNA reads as TGTGCCAGCTCACCAGGGCCGCCCTCCCCAAACTATGGCTACACCTTC.